Below are 5 T cell receptor beta chains sequenced from a single sample in a study of T-cell memory formation after mild COVID-19 (dated by TCRdb to the early 2020s). Receptor amplification or capture employed 5' RACE. Sequencing took place on an Illumina NovaSeq 6000. The public reads were reprocessed in TCRdb via fastp at Q25 and MiXCR, keeping in-frame beta chains. Each CDR3 protein appears once, grouped with its most common genes and DNA. The sample data list roughly 14,000 distinct CDR3 sequences, and approximately 23% of these were observed just once. Jointly, the top ten make up more than 55% of the sample. Sequenced material: PBMCs or a T cell subset sorted from them (not recorded which). These receptors were taken from a man between 18 and 35 years old who had mild COVID-19 (a few samples of this study predate the infection). The sample titles of this study are shuffled in the database, so cell type and time point are left out; the donor was told from shared clones.

This clonotype came up many times. This chain uses TRBV4-1 with TRBJ1-1; tentative D call: TRBD1 (6 bases). The germline gives CDR1 MGHRA, CDR2 YSYEKL. V shed 5 bases and J shed 5 bases, with 15 bases lying between them. This CDR3 has 14 amino acids. The CDR3 bases are TGCGCCAGCAGCGTATACAGGGTAGGGACTGAAGCTTTCTTT. It translates to CASSVYRVGTEAFF.

The chain combines TRBV18 with TRBJ1-2; D call uncertain. There are 15 residues in the CDR3. The V end was cut by 2 bases, the J end by 2 bases, with 12 bases between. Germline lookup yields CDR1 KGHSH and CDR2 LQKENI. CDR3 nucleotide sequence: TGTGCCAGCTCACCAGATGTGCCGTCCAACTATGGCTACACCTTC. Encoded protein: CASSPDVPSNYGYTF.

This clonotype was counted a few times. This chain links TRBV11-3 with TRBJ1-1, with D possibly being TRBD1 (6 bases). Germline CDR1 and CDR2: SGHNT and YENEEA. The V and J ends lost 5 bases and 3 bases respectively, with 16 bases between them. The CDR3 runs to 15 residues. This chain's CDR3 is CASSARGKGDTEAFF. The CDR3 DNA is TGTGCCAGCAGCGCCAGGGGTAAGGGTGACACTGAAGCTTTCTTT. The variable domain in full, with the rest retrieved from reference TRBV11-3 and TRBJ1-1, is EAGVVQSPRYKIIEKKQPVAFWCNPISGHNTLYWYLQNLGQGPELLIRYENEEAVDDSQLPKDRFSAERLKGVDSTLKIQPAELGDSAVYLCASSARGKGDTEAFFGQGTRLTVV.

V gene TRBV4-3 combines with J gene TRBJ2-2; no clear D. Trimming removed 3 bases at V and 0 bases at J, with 8 bases between. CDR3 length equals 15 residues. Germline V gives CDR1 LGHNA, CDR2 YSLEER. CDR3 sequence reads: CASSQGLPNTGELFF. The CDR3 DNA reads as TGCGCCAGCAGCCAGGGTCTTCCGAACACCGGGGAGCTGTTTTTT.

V usage is TRBV7-9 and J usage is TRBJ2-1; 7 bases are shared with TRBD1. The CDR3 has 17 residues. The V segment lost 3 bases and the J segment 6 bases; nucleotides outside the gene matches: 14. The germline CDR1 and CDR2 sequences are SEHNR and FQNEAQ (reference sequence). The CDR3 bases are TGTGCCAGCAGCTTCTCTCCGACAGGGCGAGGGGCCAATGAGCAGTTCTTC. Its protein product is CASSFSPTGRGANEQFF.